This T cell receptor (beta chain) was observed in a study of blood T cell repertoires in COVID-19. Sequenced by immunoSEQ multiplex PCR; TCRdb stores in-frame clones only, minus some. The sample lists about 160,000 clones, about 81% occurring once. V was trimmed by 3 bases and J by 0 bases, leaving 12 bases between them. Germline V gene lookup returns CDR1 SGHDN and CDR2 FVKESK. The CDR3 runs to 17 residues. This chain joins TRBV14 and TRBJ1-6; D unresolved. The source is a human donor in a cohort sampled during active COVID-19. The sample was peripheral blood. The CDR3 coding sequence is TGTGCCAGCAGCCATTCTCCCGGGAGCTCCTATAATTCACCCCTCCACTTT. Translation gives CASSHSPGSSYNSPLHF.